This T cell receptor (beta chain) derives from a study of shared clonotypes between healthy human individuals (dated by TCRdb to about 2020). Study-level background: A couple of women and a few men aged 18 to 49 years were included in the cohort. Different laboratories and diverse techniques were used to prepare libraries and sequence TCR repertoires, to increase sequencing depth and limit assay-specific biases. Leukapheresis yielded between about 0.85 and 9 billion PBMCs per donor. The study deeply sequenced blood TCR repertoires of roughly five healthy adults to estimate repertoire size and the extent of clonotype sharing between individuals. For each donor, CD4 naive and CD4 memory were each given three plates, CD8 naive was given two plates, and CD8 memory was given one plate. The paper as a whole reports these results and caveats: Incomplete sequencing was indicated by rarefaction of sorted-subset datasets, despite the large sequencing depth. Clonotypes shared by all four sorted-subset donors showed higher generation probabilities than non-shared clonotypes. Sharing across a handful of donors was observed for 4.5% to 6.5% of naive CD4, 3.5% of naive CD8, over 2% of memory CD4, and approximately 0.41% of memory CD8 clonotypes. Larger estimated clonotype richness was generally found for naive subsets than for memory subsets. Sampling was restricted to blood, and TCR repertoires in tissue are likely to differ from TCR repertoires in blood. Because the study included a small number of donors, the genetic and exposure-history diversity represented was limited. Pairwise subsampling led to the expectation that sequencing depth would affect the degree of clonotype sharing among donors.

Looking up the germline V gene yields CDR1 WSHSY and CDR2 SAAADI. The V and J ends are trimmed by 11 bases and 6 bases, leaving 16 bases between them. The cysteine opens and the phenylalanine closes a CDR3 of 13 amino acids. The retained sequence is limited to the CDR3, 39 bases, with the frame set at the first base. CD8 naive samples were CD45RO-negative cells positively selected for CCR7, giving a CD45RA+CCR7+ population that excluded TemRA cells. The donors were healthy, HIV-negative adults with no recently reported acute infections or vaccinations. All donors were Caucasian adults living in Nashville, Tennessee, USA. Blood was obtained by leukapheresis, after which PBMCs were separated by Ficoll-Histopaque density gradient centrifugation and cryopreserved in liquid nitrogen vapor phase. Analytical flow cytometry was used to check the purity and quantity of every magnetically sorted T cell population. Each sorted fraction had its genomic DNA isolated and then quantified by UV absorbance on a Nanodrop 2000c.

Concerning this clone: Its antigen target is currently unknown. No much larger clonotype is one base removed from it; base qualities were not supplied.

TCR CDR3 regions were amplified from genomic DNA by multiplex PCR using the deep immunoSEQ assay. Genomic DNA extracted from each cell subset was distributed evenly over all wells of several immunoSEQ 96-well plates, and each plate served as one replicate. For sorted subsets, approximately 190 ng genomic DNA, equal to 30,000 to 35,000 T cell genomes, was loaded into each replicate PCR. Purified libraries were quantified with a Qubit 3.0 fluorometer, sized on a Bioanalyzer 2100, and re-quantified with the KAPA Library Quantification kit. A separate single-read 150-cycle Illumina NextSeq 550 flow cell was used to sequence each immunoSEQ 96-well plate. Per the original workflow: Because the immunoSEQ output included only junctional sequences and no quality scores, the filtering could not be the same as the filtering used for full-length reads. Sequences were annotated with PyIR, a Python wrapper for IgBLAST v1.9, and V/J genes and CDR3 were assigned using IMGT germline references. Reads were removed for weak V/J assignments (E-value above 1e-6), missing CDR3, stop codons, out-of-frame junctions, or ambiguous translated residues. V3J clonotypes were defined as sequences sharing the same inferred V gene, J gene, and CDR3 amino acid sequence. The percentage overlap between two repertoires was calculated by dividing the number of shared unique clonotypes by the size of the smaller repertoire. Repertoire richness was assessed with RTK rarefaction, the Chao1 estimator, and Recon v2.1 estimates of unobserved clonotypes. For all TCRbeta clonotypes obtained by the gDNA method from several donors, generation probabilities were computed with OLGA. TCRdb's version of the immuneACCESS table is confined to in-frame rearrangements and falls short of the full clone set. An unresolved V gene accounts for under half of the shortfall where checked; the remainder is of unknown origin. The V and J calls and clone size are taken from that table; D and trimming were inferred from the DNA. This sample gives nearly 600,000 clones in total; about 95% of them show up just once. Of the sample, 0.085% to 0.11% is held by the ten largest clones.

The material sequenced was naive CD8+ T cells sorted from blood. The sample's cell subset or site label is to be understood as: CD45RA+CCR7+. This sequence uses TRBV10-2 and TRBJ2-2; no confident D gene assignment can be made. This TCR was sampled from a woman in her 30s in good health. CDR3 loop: CASEDPPAGELFF. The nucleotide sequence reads TGCGCCTCCGAGGACCCTCCGGCCGGGGAGCTGTTTTTT.